These T cell receptor beta chains were read from a single sample in a study of T cell repertoires in ileal Crohn's disease. Some clones are missing from TCRdb's copy, which holds only in-frame ones; the method was immunoSEQ multiplex PCR. This sample has roughly 3,100 clones; 75% to 90% occur once, and the top ten carry less than 15%. The sample taken for sequencing was ileal tissue. The receptor set was obtained from an adult with Crohn's disease. Each CDR3 is given with its conserved first and last residue. Each record gives: CDR3 protein, CDR3 DNA, clone size, J gene, D gene, V gene. D genes are given only for firm matches. A row's size may be missing; if present it is once, few, many or a size class.

CDR3: CASKTSGDYNEQFF; DNA: TGTGCCAGCAAGACTAGCGGAGACTACAATGAGCAGTTCTTC; size: -; J: TRBJ2-1; D: TRBD2; V: TRBV28
CDR3: CAWSRGELYEQYF; DNA: TGTGCCTGGAGTCGGGGAGAACTCTACGAGCAGTACTTC; size: -; J: TRBJ2-7; D: -; V: TRBV30
CDR3: CASSRIGGTYEQYF; DNA: TGTGCCAGCAGCCGGATCGGGGGAACCTACGAGCAGTACTTC; size: -; J: TRBJ2-7; D: -; V: TRBV5-4
CDR3: CASTGETGELFF; DNA: TGTGCCAGCACAGGAGAAACCGGGGAGCTGTTTTTT; size: -; J: TRBJ2-2; D: -; V: TRBV2
CDR3: CASSLFTSGASYEQYF; DNA: TGTGCCAGCAGTTTATTCACTAGCGGGGCTTCCTACGAGCAGTACTTC; size: -; J: TRBJ2-7; D: TRBD2; V: TRBV28
CDR3: CASSQQTGQQETQYF; DNA: TGCGCCAGCAGTCAACAAACCGGACAGCAAGAGACCCAGTACTTC; size: -; J: TRBJ2-5; D: -; V: TRBV5-1
CDR3: CASSLLSPDFKASNEQFF; DNA: TGTGCCAGCAGTTTATTGAGCCCGGACTTCAAAGCCAGCAATGAGCAGTTCTTC; size: -; J: TRBJ2-1; D: -; V: TRBV27
CDR3: CASSYSGVPGGYTF; DNA: TGTGCCAGCAGTTACTCGGGGGTGCCTGGTGGCTACACCTTC; size: -; J: TRBJ1-2; D: -; V: TRBV27
CDR3: CASSWGDHTEAFF; DNA: TGTGCCAGCAGCTGGGGGGATCACACTGAAGCTTTCTTT; size: -; J: TRBJ1-1; D: -; V: TRBV7-3
CDR3: CASSIGTDTQYF; DNA: TGTGCCAGTAGTATAGGTACAGATACGCAGTATTTT; size: once; J: TRBJ2-3; D: -; V: TRBV19
CDR3: CASSGGRQQLYGYTF; DNA: TGTGCCAGCAGCGGGGGCAGACAGCAGCTCTATGGCTACACCTTC; size: -; J: TRBJ1-2; D: -; V: TRBV5-6
CDR3: CASSEAKGRNYGYTF; DNA: TGTGCCAGCAGTGAAGCGAAGGGCAGGAACTATGGCTACACCTTC; size: -; J: TRBJ1-2; D: -; V: TRBV2
CDR3: CASSHLITEHHSYEQYF; DNA: TGTGCCAGCAGCCACCTTATTACGGAGCACCACTCCTACGAGCAGTACTTC; size: -; J: TRBJ2-7; D: -; V: TRBV11-3
CDR3: CASSFSHGQGLTGELFF; DNA: TGTGCCAGCAGCTTCTCACACGGACAGGGTTTGACCGGGGAGCTGTTTTTT; size: -; J: TRBJ2-2; D: TRBD1; V: TRBV11-2
CDR3: CAASDPGAYYEQYF; DNA: TGTGCCGCATCCGACCCGGGAGCGTACTACGAGCAGTACTTC; size: -; J: TRBJ2-7; D: -; V: TRBV30
CDR3: CASSLGGYSNQPQHF; DNA: TGTGCCAGTAGTTTAGGGGGGTATAGCAATCAGCCCCAGCATTTT; size: -; J: TRBJ1-5; D: -; V: TRBV19
CDR3: CASSVQGVGYGYTF; DNA: TGTGCCAGCAGTGTACAGGGAGTTGGCTATGGCTACACCTTC; size: -; J: TRBJ1-2; D: -; V: TRBV6-1
CDR3: CASSLATGSAAELFF; DNA: TGTGCCAGCAGCTTAGCTACGGGGTCCGCCGCGGAACTGTTTTTT; size: -; J: TRBJ1-4; D: -; V: TRBV7-9
CDR3: CASSPALGPDEKLFF; DNA: TGTGCCAGCTCCCCTGCGTTAGGACCTGATGAAAAACTGTTTTTT; size: -; J: TRBJ1-4; D: -; V: TRBV18
CDR3: CASSLALQGAGETQYF; DNA: TGCGCCAGCAGCTTGGCCCTTCAGGGGGCAGGGGAGACCCAGTACTTC; size: -; J: TRBJ2-5; D: TRBD1; V: TRBV5-1
CDR3: CASSQPVQDRVSGEQPQHF; DNA: TGCGCCAGCAGCCAACCCGTACAGGACAGGGTGAGTGGAGAGCAGCCCCAGCATTTT; size: -; J: TRBJ1-5; D: TRBD1; V: TRBV4-3
CDR3: CASSPAGTTSNYGYTF; DNA: TGTGCCAGCAGCCCGGCCGGGACAACATCTAACTATGGCTACACCTTC; size: -; J: TRBJ1-2; D: -; V: TRBV4-2
CDR3: CSVSPSNTEAFF; DNA: TGCAGCGTTTCCCCATCCAACACTGAAGCTTTCTTT; size: -; J: TRBJ1-1; D: -; V: TRBV29-1
CDR3: CASCKGEGEQYF; DNA: TGTGCCAGCTGCAAGGGTGAGGGCGAGCAGTACTTC; size: -; J: TRBJ2-7; D: -; V: TRBV2
CDR3: CASSPSGGRLNYGYTF; DNA: TGTGCCAGCAGCCCTTCTGGGGGCAGACTAAACTATGGCTACACCTTC; size: -; J: TRBJ1-2; D: -; V: TRBV27
CDR3: CASFFGTGGNYGYTF; DNA: TGTGCCAGCTTTTTCGGGACAGGAGGAAACTATGGCTACACCTTC; size: -; J: TRBJ1-2; D: TRBD1; V: TRBV18
CDR3: CASSQRQRGSNQPQHF; DNA: TGTGCCAGCAGCCAGCGACAGAGGGGTAGCAATCAGCCCCAGCATTTT; size: -; J: TRBJ1-5; D: -; V: TRBV7-2
CDR3: CASSPPGPNYGYTF; DNA: TGTGCCAGCAGTCCCCCGGGACCTAACTATGGCTACACCTTC; size: -; J: TRBJ1-2; D: -; V: TRBV28
CDR3: CARTYRGGIAIYF; DNA: TGTGCCAGGACTTATAGGGGGGGAATCGCCATATATTTT; size: once; J: TRBJ1-3; D: -; V: TRBV21-1
CDR3: CASSQEHGLAGYSYEQYF; DNA: TGTGCCAGCAGCCAAGAACACGGGCTAGCGGGGTATTCCTACGAGCAGTACTTC; size: -; J: TRBJ2-7; D: TRBD2; V: TRBV14
CDR3: CASSPQPGTQETQYF; DNA: TGTGCCAGCAGCCCCCAACCCGGGACACAAGAGACCCAGTACTTC; size: -; J: TRBJ2-5; D: -; V: TRBV9
CDR3: CASQTTGSDTGELFF; DNA: TGTGCCAGCCAAACGACAGGTTCGGACACCGGGGAGCTGTTTTTT; size: -; J: TRBJ2-2; D: -; V: TRBV7-3
CDR3: CASSSGSYEQYF; DNA: TGCGCCAGCAGCTCGGGGTCCTACGAGCAGTACTTC; size: -; J: TRBJ2-7; D: -; V: TRBV5-1
CDR3: CASSSGLAPTGELFF; DNA: TGCGCCAGCAGCTCAGGACTAGCACCGACCGGGGAGCTGTTTTTT; size: -; J: TRBJ2-2; D: TRBD2; V: TRBV5-1
CDR3: CASSQEVHRGGHQPQHF; DNA: TGCGCCAGCAGCCAAGAAGTGCACAGGGGAGGGCATCAGCCCCAGCATTTT; size: once; J: TRBJ1-5; D: TRBD1; V: TRBV4-1
CDR3: CASSDRLRGGLSGNTIYF; DNA: TGTGCCAGCAGTGATAGGCTTCGGGGAGGCCTCTCTGGAAACACCATATATTTT; size: -; J: TRBJ1-3; D: -; V: TRBV6-1
CDR3: CASSLALDFNYGYTF; DNA: TGTGCCAGCAGCTTAGCTCTGGACTTTAACTATGGCTACACCTTC; size: -; J: TRBJ1-2; D: -; V: TRBV7-9
CDR3: CASSFKAGPTYEQYF; DNA: TGTGCCAGCAGTTTTAAGGCGGGACCTACCTACGAGCAGTACTTC; size: -; J: TRBJ2-7; D: -; V: TRBV27
CDR3: CASNEERDEQYF; DNA: TGTGCCAGCAACGAAGAACGGGACGAGCAGTACTTC; size: -; J: TRBJ2-7; D: -; V: TRBV28
CDR3: CATSREVGGGNTEAFF; DNA: TGTGCCACCAGCAGAGAGGTGGGGGGTGGGAACACTGAAGCTTTCTTT; size: -; J: TRBJ1-1; D: -; V: TRBV15
CDR3: CASSQTGYGYTF; DNA: TGTGCCAGCAGCCAAACAGGATATGGCTACACCTTC; size: -; J: TRBJ1-2; D: -; V: TRBV14
CDR3: CASSLDWGDTGELFF; DNA: TGTGCCAGCAGCTTGGATTGGGGGGACACCGGGGAGCTGTTTTTT; size: few; J: TRBJ2-2; D: -; V: TRBV5-5
CDR3: CASSLVANTGELFF; DNA: TGTGCCAGCAGCTTAGTCGCGAACACCGGGGAGCTGTTTTTT; size: -; J: TRBJ2-2; D: -; V: TRBV7-9
CDR3: CASSPNLVEKLFF; DNA: TGTGCCAGCAGCCCCAATCTGGTTGAAAAACTGTTTTTT; size: -; J: TRBJ1-4; D: -; V: TRBV6-5
CDR3: CASSQRRGQDTDTQYF; DNA: TGTGCCAGCAGCCAAAGACGAGGACAGGACACAGATACGCAGTATTTT; size: -; J: TRBJ2-3; D: TRBD1; V: TRBV14
CDR3: CASSFGGTQYF; DNA: TGTGCCAGCAGCTTCGGGGGGACCCAGTACTTC; size: -; J: TRBJ2-5; D: -; V: TRBV4-2
CDR3: CASSYRGNLNGYTF; DNA: TGTGCCAGTAGTTACAGGGGCAATTTGAATGGCTACACCTTC; size: -; J: TRBJ1-2; D: TRBD1; V: TRBV19
CDR3: CASSFRYNEQFF; DNA: TGTGCCAGCAGCTTTAGGTACAATGAGCAGTTCTTC; size: few; J: TRBJ2-1; D: -; V: TRBV11-2
CDR3: CASSFIYGYTF; DNA: TGTGCCAGCAGCTTTATCTATGGCTACACCTTC; size: -; J: TRBJ1-2; D: -; V: TRBV7-2
CDR3: CASWGGLPGLAGFLQETQYF; DNA: TGTGCCAGCTGGGGGGGGCTACCCGGACTAGCGGGATTCCTCCAAGAGACCCAGTACTTC; size: -; J: TRBJ2-5; D: -; V: TRBV21-1
CDR3: CASKTGQGRAGELFF; DNA: TGTGCCAGCAAGACAGGGCAGGGGCGCGCTGGGGAGCTGTTTTTT; size: once; J: TRBJ2-2; D: TRBD1; V: TRBV6-1
CDR3: CASSLYRDGVTANVLTF; DNA: TGTGCCAGCAGTTTATACCGAGACGGGGTAACAGCCAACGTCCTGACTTTC; size: once; J: TRBJ2-6; D: -; V: TRBV27
CDR3: CASSQGTGWGNEQFF; DNA: TGCGCCAGCAGCCAAGGGACAGGGTGGGGGAATGAGCAGTTCTTC; size: -; J: TRBJ2-1; D: TRBD1; V: TRBV4-3
CDR3: CASSRHVGRLNYEQYF; DNA: TGTGCCAGCAGTCGCCACGTCGGGAGGTTAAACTACGAGCAGTACTTC; size: -; J: TRBJ2-7; D: TRBD2; V: TRBV27